This is a list of T cell receptor beta chains from one sample in a study of a mutant IDH1 vaccine in newly diagnosed glioma. The method was immunoSEQ multiplex PCR; TCRdb's version includes in-frame clones alone and lacks a portion of them. The sample has 77,000 or so clones; 81% are singletons. No antigen has been identified for these receptors. The input for sequencing was PBMCs, taken from a glioma patient whose treatment included an IDH1 peptide vaccine. The source is a man in his forties with glioma. The CDR3 runs from the conserved cysteine through the conserved F or W. The order of the fields is J gene, V gene, D gene, clone size, CDR3 protein, CDR3 DNA. D genes are given only for firm matches. Rows may omit the clone size; those that give it use once, few, many or a size class.

>TRBJ1-4|TRBV9|NA|NA
CASSVGGTTTNEKLFF
TGTGCCAGCAGCGTAGGAGGCACCACAACTAATGAAAAACTGTTTTTT
>TRBJ1-1|TRBV14|NA|NA
CASSPQALNTEAFF
TGTGCCAGCAGCCCACAGGCCCTGAACACTGAAGCTTTCTTT
>TRBJ2-7|TRBV4-2|NA|NA
CASSVGLGMGSEQYF
TGTGCCAGCAGCGTCGGTCTGGGAATGGGCAGCGAGCAGTACTTC
>TRBJ2-3|TRBV30|TRBD2|once
CAWSEVLRTSGTDTQYF
TGTGCCTGGAGTGAAGTTCTGCGGACTAGCGGGACAGATACGCAGTATTTT
>TRBJ1-2|TRBV6-6|NA|few
CASSHRVYYTF
TGTGCCAGCAGTCACAGGGTTTACTACACCTTC
>TRBJ2-1|TRBV4-1|NA|NA
CASSPPEGSPYNEQFF
TGCGCCAGCAGCCCCCCCGAAGGGAGCCCCTACAATGAGCAGTTCTTC
>TRBJ2-7|TRBV27|NA|NA
CASSLSGADLSYEQYF
TGTGCCAGCAGTTTATCGGGGGCAGACCTCTCCTACGAGCAGTACTTC
>TRBJ1-2|TRBV18|NA|NA
CASSPRVPWTNYGYTF
TGTGCCAGCTCACCACGGGTCCCTTGGACTAACTATGGCTACACCTTC
>TRBJ2-7|TRBV6-5|NA|NA
CASSSMTVYEQYF
TGTGCCAGCAGTTCCATGACAGTTTACGAGCAGTACTTC
>TRBJ2-2|TRBV6-6|TRBD2|NA
CASSYGGGTGELFF
TGTGCCAGCAGTTACGGGGGGGGCACCGGGGAGCTGTTTTTT
>TRBJ1-2|TRBV11-1|NA|NA
CASSRLRGNYGYTF
TGTGCCAGCAGCCGGCTGCGGGGGAACTATGGCTACACCTTC
>TRBJ2-7|TRBV27|NA|NA
CASRQTPGEGSYEQYF
TGTGCCAGCAGGCAGACCCCAGGGGAGGGCTCCTACGAGCAGTACTTC
>TRBJ2-7|TRBV7-9|TRBD2|NA
CASTVAGGPHEQYF
TGTGCCAGCACCGTAGCGGGAGGGCCCCACGAGCAGTACTTC
>TRBJ2-3|TRBV7-2|TRBD2|NA
CASSFPTSGRINTQYF
TGTGCCAGCAGCTTCCCAACTAGCGGGAGAATAAATACGCAGTATTTT
>TRBJ2-7|TRBV19|TRBD1|NA
CASSKTPGQGFYEQYF
TGTGCCAGTAGTAAAACACCGGGACAGGGATTCTACGAGCAGTACTTC
>TRBJ2-3|TRBV4-3|NA|NA
CASSHYEGSADTQYF
TGCGCCAGCAGCCACTACGAGGGGTCGGCGGATACGCAGTATTTT
>TRBJ2-1|TRBV12-5|TRBD2|NA
CASGRGGSSYNEQFF
TGTGCTAGTGGACGCGGGGGAAGCTCCTACAATGAGCAGTTCTTC
>TRBJ1-5|TRBV28|NA|NA
CASSPGGGGNQPQHF
TGTGCCAGCAGTCCCGGAGGAGGGGGCAATCAGCCCCAGCATTTT
>TRBJ1-2|TRBV7-3|NA|NA
CASSSGDGTYGYTF
TGTGCCAGCAGCTCAGGGGACGGGACCTATGGCTACACCTTC
>TRBJ2-7|TRBV5-4|NA|once
CASSVGGRELSYEQYF
TGTGCCAGCAGCGTGGGGGGCAGGGAGCTTTCCTACGAGCAGTACTTC
>TRBJ2-7|TRBV4-3|TRBD2|NA
CASSQETSGVYEQYF
TGCGCCAGCAGCCAAGAAACTAGCGGGGTATACGAGCAGTACTTC
>TRBJ2-7|TRBV4-1|NA|NA
CASSQVPGIYEQYF
TGCGCCAGCAGCCAAGTGCCGGGAATCTACGAGCAGTACTTC
>TRBJ1-1|TRBV13|NA|NA
CASSPPGYEAFF
TGTGCCAGCAGCCCCCCCGGTTATGAAGCTTTCTTT
>TRBJ2-3|TRBV6-1|TRBD2|NA
CASSERPPGGDTQYF
TGTGCCAGCAGTGAAAGGCCCCCGGGGGGAGATACGCAGTATTTT
>TRBJ1-5|TRBV28|NA|NA
CASSPPPTNQPQHF
TGTGCCAGCAGTCCCCCTCCAACGAATCAGCCCCAGCATTTT
>TRBJ2-5|TRBV2|TRBD2|NA
CASSEALLAGATQYF
TGTGCCAGCAGTGAAGCGCTTCTAGCGGGAGCAACCCAGTACTTC
>TRBJ2-7|TRBV6-5|TRBD2|NA
CASSPSGASYEQYF
TGTGCCAGCAGCCCTAGCGGGGCATCCTACGAGCAGTACTTC
>TRBJ2-3|TRBV30|NA|NA
CAWSRTGTQYF
TGTGCCTGGAGTAGAACGGGAACGCAGTATTTT
>TRBJ2-2|TRBV6-5|TRBD1|once
CASKMKDTGAGELFF
TGTGCCAGCAAGATGAAAGACACAGGGGCCGGGGAGCTGTTTTTT
>TRBJ1-1|TRBV6-5|NA|NA
CASYRRGTGNTEAFF
TGTGCCAGCTACCGTCGGGGGACGGGGAACACTGAAGCTTTCTTT
>TRBJ2-7|TRBV10-2|NA|NA
CASSGPMPRGDEQYF
TGCGCCAGCAGTGGGCCAATGCCTCGGGGCGACGAGCAGTACTTC
>TRBJ2-7|TRBV7-9|TRBD2|NA
CASSPSPSGRASDYEQYF
TGTGCCAGCAGCCCCTCTCCTAGCGGGAGGGCCTCTGACTACGAGCAGTACTTC
>TRBJ2-7|TRBV19|TRBD2|NA
CATSGLANVYEQYF
TGTGCCACCTCGGGACTAGCCAATGTCTACGAGCAGTACTTC
>TRBJ1-5|TRBV2|NA|NA
CASSGWNQPQHF
TGTGCCAGCAGTGGATGGAATCAGCCCCAGCATTTT
>TRBJ2-1|TRBV27|TRBD1|once
CASKRRTGGNEQFF
TGTGCCAGCAAACGTCGCACAGGGGGCAATGAGCAGTTCTTC
>TRBJ2-7|TRBV7-8|TRBD2|NA
CASSFPALGRVTYEQYF
TGTGCCAGCAGCTTTCCGGCTTTAGGGAGGGTGACCTACGAGCAGTACTTC
>TRBJ2-3|TRBV7-2|NA|NA
CASSLALTDTQYF
TGTGCCAGCAGCTTAGCCCTCACAGATACGCAGTATTTT
>TRBJ2-5|TRBV18|NA|NA
CASSPNGELETQYF
TGTGCCAGCTCACCAAACGGGGAATTGGAGACCCAGTACTTC
>TRBJ1-5|TRBV7-9|NA|NA
CASSLDFSNQPQHF
TGTGCCAGCAGCCTAGATTTTAGCAATCAGCCCCAGCATTTT
>TRBJ2-7|TRBV30|NA|once
CAWSVSSAQYF
TGTGCCTGGAGTGTATCGTCCGCGCAGTACTTC
>TRBJ2-1|TRBV7-2|TRBD1|once
CASSSRDRGGEQFF
TGTGCCAGCAGCTCGAGGGACAGGGGAGGGGAGCAGTTCTTC
>TRBJ1-6|TRBV5-4|NA|NA
CASSYKKSPSSYNSPLHF
TGTGCCAGCAGCTATAAAAAATCTCCGAGCTCCTATAATTCACCCCTCCACTTT
>TRBJ2-7|TRBV7-2|TRBD2|once
CASSFSGGGLYEQYF
TGTGCCAGCAGCTTTAGCGGGGGAGGACTCTACGAGCAGTACTTC
>TRBJ2-1|TRBV9|NA|NA
CASSGFRGEQFF
TGTGCCAGCAGCGGATTTCGGGGTGAGCAGTTCTTC
>TRBJ2-7|TRBV12-2|NA|NA
CASRSGLAGSYEQYF
TGTGCAAGTCGCTCTGGATTAGCGGGCTCCTACGAGCAGTACTTC
>TRBJ2-2|TRBV19|NA|NA
CASSSPPGRVTGELFF
TGTGCCAGTAGTTCCCCCCCGGGACGGGTCACCGGGGAGCTGTTTTTT